This is a list of T cell receptor beta chains from one sample in a study of OX40 agonist ivuxolimab in advanced cancers. Only in-frame clones appear in the TCRdb table, and some are missing; sequencing was by immunoSEQ multiplex PCR. The profile shows fewer than 30,000 clones, around 81% of them singletons. The starting material was CD4+ or CD8+ T cells sorted from blood, obtained in a trial of the OX40 agonist ivuxolimab. The source of these receptors is an adult with an advanced solid tumor such as melanoma, head and neck, liver or kidney cancer. Each CDR3 is given with its conserved first and last residue. Each record gives: D gene, clone size, V gene, J gene, CDR3 protein, CDR3 DNA. The D gene is left open where the match is weak. Clone sizes are given selectively: once, few, many, or a class where the clone is expanded.

>.|.|TRBV6-1|TRBJ1-1
CASSDGGRRNEAFF
TGTGCCAGCAGTGACGGTGGACGGAGAAATGAAGCTTTCTTT
>.|.|TRBV28|TRBJ2-6
CASSFVRGANVLTF
TGTGCCAGCAGTTTCGTACGCGGGGCCAACGTCCTGACTTTC
>.|.|TRBV5-1|TRBJ2-1
CASSLGRGSVEQFF
TGCGCCAGCAGCTTGGGTCGGGGGTCCGTTGAGCAGTTCTTC
>.|.|TRBV5-1|TRBJ2-7
CASSLGRAHTYEQYF
TGCGCCAGCAGCTTGGGTCGGGCGCACACCTACGAGCAGTACTTC
>.|.|TRBV4-1|TRBJ1-2
CASSQGVGPDGYGYTF
TGCGCCAGCAGCCAAGGAGTCGGCCCAGACGGCTATGGCTACACCTTC
>.|.|TRBV2|TRBJ1-2
CASYTGYYGYTF
TGTGCCAGCTATACAGGGTACTATGGCTACACCTTC
>TRBD2|.|TRBV9|TRBJ2-1
CASSVPSGGAYNEQFF
TGTGCCAGCAGCGTACCTAGCGGGGGGGCCTACAATGAGCAGTTCTTC
>.|.|TRBV19|TRBJ2-7
CASSQSTQGYEQYF
TGTGCCAGTAGCCAATCAACTCAGGGTTACGAGCAGTACTTC
>.|.|TRBV6-5|TRBJ1-1
CASSYSEGENTEAFF
TGTGCCAGCAGTTACTCGGAAGGGGAGAACACTGAAGCTTTCTTT
>TRBD1|.|TRBV29-1|TRBJ2-1
CSVDRGNEQFF
TGCAGCGTAGACAGGGGGAATGAGCAGTTCTTC
>.|medium-sized|TRBV28|TRBJ2-2
CASRRRAAWELFF
TGTGCCAGCCGACGAAGGGCAGCTTGGGAGCTGTTTTTT
>.|.|TRBV15|TRBJ2-2
CATSTTRDRNPNTGELFF
TGTGCCACCAGCACCACGCGGGACAGAAACCCGAACACCGGGGAGCTGTTTTTT
>.|.|TRBV5-8|TRBJ2-3
CASSSPGRLADTQYF
TGTGCCAGCAGCTCCCCGGGCCGACTTGCAGATACGCAGTATTTT
>TRBD1|few|TRBV7-8|TRBJ2-1
CASRRDSYNEQFF
TGTGCCAGCCGCCGGGACAGCTACAATGAGCAGTTCTTC
>TRBD2|medium-sized|TRBV9|TRBJ2-1
CASSVASGRGNEQFF
TGTGCCAGCAGCGTAGCTAGCGGGCGTGGGAATGAGCAGTTCTTC
>.|.|TRBV28|TRBJ2-7
CASSDLGAGYEQYF
TGTGCCAGCAGTGACTTGGGAGCTGGGTACGAGCAGTACTTC
>.|.|TRBV7-3|TRBJ2-3
CASSLLLLDTQYF
TGTGCCAGCAGCTTACTGCTTTTAGATACGCAGTATTTT
>TRBD2|.|TRBV6-4|TRBJ2-7
CASSVAGAYEQYF
TGTGCCAGCAGTGTAGCGGGAGCCTACGAGCAGTACTTC
>.|.|TRBV9|TRBJ2-7
CASSVGFRADEQYF
TGTGCCAGCAGCGTAGGTTTCAGGGCCGACGAGCAGTACTTC
>.|.|TRBV7-9|TRBJ1-5
CASSLGPTDQPQHF
TGTGCCAGCAGCTTAGGTCCGACAGATCAGCCCCAGCATTTT
>TRBD2|.|TRBV10-3|TRBJ2-7
CAITDPGLGTYEQYF
TGTGCCATCACAGACCCGGGACTAGGGACCTACGAGCAGTACTTC
>TRBD1|.|TRBV7-6|TRBJ2-7
CASSLAGAGGYEQYF
TGTGCCAGCAGCTTAGCGGGGGCAGGGGGTTACGAGCAGTACTTC
>.|.|TRBV14|TRBJ2-1
CASSHTGVLARNEQFF
TGTGCCAGCAGCCATACGGGAGTTTTAGCTCGGAATGAGCAGTTCTTC
>.|.|TRBV2|TRBJ2-7
CASSVFVKNYEQYF
TGTGCCAGCAGTGTTTTCGTAAAGAACTACGAGCAGTACTTC
>.|.|TRBV10-3|TRBJ1-1
CAISEDGTEAFF
TGTGCCATCAGTGAAGACGGGACTGAAGCTTTCTTT
>TRBD2|once|TRBV9|TRBJ2-3
CASSASGGGADTQYF
TGTGCCAGCAGCGCTAGCGGAGGCGGGGCAGATACGCAGTATTTT
>.|.|TRBV13|TRBJ2-1
CASSRTRVFNEQFF
TGTGCCAGCAGCCGGACCCGGGTGTTCAATGAGCAGTTCTTC
>.|.|TRBV7-2|TRBJ1-1
CASSPDRATEAFF
TGTGCCAGCAGCCCGGACAGAGCCACTGAAGCTTTCTTT
>TRBD2|.|TRBV28|TRBJ2-3
CASRLAGEGTDTQYF
TGTGCCAGCAGGCTAGCGGGAGAAGGCACAGATACGCAGTATTTT
>.|.|TRBV9|TRBJ2-3
CASSATGSTDTQYF
TGTGCCAGCAGCGCGACAGGAAGCACAGATACGCAGTATTTT
>.|.|TRBV7-8|TRBJ2-7
CASSLDGGAGEEQYF
TGTGCCAGCAGCTTAGACGGGGGCGCGGGTGAGGAGCAGTACTTC
>.|.|TRBV18|TRBJ1-1
CASSPREVTEAFF
TGTGCCAGCTCACCCCGTGAAGTCACTGAAGCTTTCTTT
>TRBD2|.|TRBV7-8|TRBJ2-7
CASSSPGLVAYEQYF
TGTGCCAGCAGCTCCCCGGGACTAGTTGCCTACGAGCAGTACTTC
>TRBD1|.|TRBV6-5|TRBJ2-1
CASSYGTGYNEQFF
TGTGCCAGCAGTTACGGGACAGGGTACAATGAGCAGTTCTTC
>.|.|TRBV11-2|TRBJ1-4
CASSLGFEKLFF
TGTGCCAGCAGCTTAGGTTTTGAAAAACTGTTTTTT
>TRBD2|.|TRBV11-2|TRBJ2-1
CASSLVYSGAAFNEQFF
TGTGCCAGCAGCTTAGTATATAGCGGGGCGGCATTCAATGAGCAGTTCTTC
>TRBD2|.|TRBV5-1|TRBJ2-7
CASSLGSGNYEQYF
TGCGCCAGCAGCTTGGGTAGCGGGAACTACGAGCAGTACTTC
>.|.|TRBV7-8|TRBJ2-1
CASSPRGGTAYNEQFF
TGTGCCAGCAGCCCAAGGGGCGGGACAGCCTACAATGAGCAGTTCTTC
>.|.|TRBV6-5|TRBJ2-7
CASSYSASYEQYF
TGTGCCAGCAGTTACTCAGCTTCCTACGAGCAGTACTTC
>.|.|TRBV25-1|TRBJ2-7
CASSQPFRTATYEQYF
TGTGCCAGCAGCCAACCTTTCCGGACAGCAACCTACGAGCAGTACTTC
>TRBD2|.|TRBV9|TRBJ2-3
CASSGGGGGAFGTQYF
TGTGCCAGCAGCGGCGGTGGCGGGGGGGCCTTTGGTACGCAGTATTTT
>.|.|TRBV4-2|TRBJ2-7
CASSQVSASSYEQYF
TGTGCCAGCAGCCAAGTTAGCGCCAGTTCCTACGAGCAGTACTTC
>TRBD1|.|TRBV6-6|TRBJ2-7
CASSPGQGFEQYF
TGTGCCAGCAGCCCGGGACAGGGGTTCGAGCAGTACTTC
>TRBD2|.|TRBV11-2|TRBJ2-3
CASSLGLAVADTQYF
TGTGCCAGCAGCTTAGGACTAGCAGTTGCAGATACGCAGTATTTT
>.|.|TRBV6-5|TRBJ2-3
CASSPQGPDTQYF
TGTGCCAGCAGTCCCCAGGGGCCTGATACGCAGTATTTT
>TRBD2|.|TRBV15|TRBJ2-2
CATSTLFGGAVELFF
TGTGCCACCAGCACCCTATTCGGGGGGGCCGTGGAGCTGTTTTTT
>.|.|TRBV27|TRBJ1-4
CASSKPSGIGANEKLFF
TGTGCCAGCAGTAAGCCCTCCGGGATCGGAGCTAATGAAAAACTGTTTTTT
>.|few|TRBV7-9|TRBJ2-1
CASNPGAWNEQFF
TGTGCCAGTAACCCAGGGGCTTGGAATGAGCAGTTCTTC
>.|.|TRBV7-9|TRBJ1-1
CASSPDVNTEAFF
TGTGCCAGCAGCCCGGACGTGAACACTGAAGCTTTCTTT
>TRBD2|.|TRBV29-1|TRBJ2-7
CSVEAASGTYEQYF
TGCAGCGTTGAAGCGGCTAGCGGCACCTACGAGCAGTACTTC
>.|.|TRBV7-9|TRBJ2-2
CASSYVQGAGELFF
TGTGCCAGCAGCTACGTACAGGGAGCCGGGGAGCTGTTTTTT